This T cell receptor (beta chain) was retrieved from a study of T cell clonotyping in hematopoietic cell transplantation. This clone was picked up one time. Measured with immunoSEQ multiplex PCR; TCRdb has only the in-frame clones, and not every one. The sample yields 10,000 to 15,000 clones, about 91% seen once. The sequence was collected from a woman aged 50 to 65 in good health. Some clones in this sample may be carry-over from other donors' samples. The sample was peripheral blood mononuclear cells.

CDR3 loop: CASSRDRGRSPLHF. CDR3 nucleotides: TGTGCCAGCAGCCGGGACAGGGGGCGGTCACCCCTCCACTTT. The chain combines TRBV5-6 with TRBJ1-6; TRBD1 aligns across 12 bases. The CDR3 has 14 amino acids. V lost 4 bases and J lost 10; bases outside the gene matches: 3. In germline, CDR1 is SGHDT, CDR2 YYEEEE.